Presented here are 20 T cell receptor beta chains from one specimen sequenced in a study of T cell clonotyping in hematopoietic cell transplantation. Time point given: recipient sample about 28 days before transplant, after cytoreduction. Libraries were prepared by immunoSEQ multiplex PCR; TCRdb keeps only in-frame clonotypes and omits some of them. The sample comprises 7,000 or so clones, about 91% of which are singletons, and 3.6% rests with the top ten. Sample: peripheral blood mononuclear cells, taken before stem cell transplant. The source of these receptors is a man aged 25-45 years with acute myeloid leukemia. Some clones in this sample may be carry-over from other donors' samples.

In DNA, the CDR3 is TGTGCGCTCTCACAGGGGAACTATGGCTACACCTTC. Protein: CALSQGNYGYTF. This rearrangement joins TRBV30 to TRBJ1-2; 7 positions match TRBD1. This CDR3 comprises 12 residues. CDR1 is GTSNPN, CDR2 SVGIG, per germline (reference sequence).

V is TRBV7-2 and J is TRBJ1-2; D gene uncertain. The V end was cut by 0 bases, the J end by 6 bases, with 11 bases between. The V gene's germline CDR1 is SGHTA and CDR2 FQGNSA. This CDR3 contains 14 residues. The CDR3 DNA reads TGTGCCAGCAGCTTAGCTCTGGGATCAGATGGCTACACCTTC. Translated, it gives CASSLALGSDGYTF.

The rearrangement uses TRBV5-8 and TRBJ2-3, with D possibly matching TRBD2 (6 bases). Germline V gene data show CDR1 as SGHTS and CDR2 as YDEGEE. CDR3 length: 14 amino acids. V gave up 8 bases and J gave up 1 base, with 14 bases separating them. CDR3: CASGRASGTDTQYF. CDR3 bases: TGTGCCAGTGGCCGGGCTAGCGGCACAGATACGCAGTATTTT.

The chain recombines TRBV4-2 with TRBJ1-1; 7 bases align to TRBD1. Germline values: CDR1 LGHNA, CDR2 YNFKEQ. J gave up 2 bases and V 0 bases, and 9 bases lay outside the gene matches. CDR3 length equals 17 residues. This chain's CDR3 is CASSQDGTASGNTEAFF. The CDR3 DNA is TGTGCCAGCAGCCAAGATGGGACAGCGTCGGGTAACACTGAAGCTTTCTTT.

This clone was seen once. The chain is built from TRBV19 and TRBJ1-1; 10 nucleotides align to TRBD1. CDR1 is LNHDA, CDR2 SQIVND, per germline (reference sequence). The CDR3 is made up of 18 amino acids. With V trimmed by 1 base and J by 2 bases, 10 bases remained unmatched. CDR3 nucleotide sequence: TGTGCCAGTAGTATAGCACAACGCGGGACAGGGGCCAACACTGAAGCTTTCTTT. It yields the protein CASSIAQRGTGANTEAFF.

This chain links TRBV30 with TRBJ1-5; 11 bases line up with TRBD1. V lost 1 base and J lost 0; bases outside the gene matches: 2. CDR3 length equals 16 residues. Looked up from germline, CDR1 is GTSNPN and CDR2 is SVGIG (reference sequence). This CDR3 is CAWSGGTGGSNQPQHF. The CDR3 bases are TGTGCCTGGAGTGGTGGGACAGGGGGTAGCAATCAGCCCCAGCATTTT.

A few counts support this clone. The rearrangement uses TRBV7-9 and TRBJ2-7; tentative D call: TRBD1 (6 bases). The CDR3 spans 14 residues. Per the germline V gene, CDR1 is SEHNR and CDR2 is FQNEAQ (reference sequence). Trimming removed 1 base from V and 2 bases from J, with 9 bases in between. The CDR3 region is CASSLDRVPYEQYF. The CDR3 DNA reads TGTGCCAGCAGCTTAGACAGGGTACCCTACGAGCAGTACTTC. The full variable domain, completed using reference TRBV7-9 and TRBJ2-7, is DTGVSQNPRHKITKRGQNVTFRCDPISEHNRLYWYRQTLGQGPEFLTYFQNEAQLEKSRLLSDRFSAERPKGSFSTLEIQRTEQGDSAMYLCASSLDRVPYEQYFGPGTRLTVT.

This clone was counted once. The chain is built from TRBV27 and TRBJ2-5; 10 bases align to TRBD2. The CDR3 loop spans 14 amino acids. Germline V gene data show CDR1 as MNHEY and CDR2 as SMNVEV (reference sequence). V shed 5 bases, J shed 7 bases, and the junction held 7 bases outside the gene matches. As DNA, the CDR3 is TGTGCCAGCAGTCCCGGACTAGCGGAAGGGACCCAGTACTTC. It yields the protein CASSPGLAEGTQYF.

The rearrangement links TRBV7-3 to TRBJ2-1, with 9 positions matching TRBD2. The CDR3 length is 14 residues. J lost 8 bases, V lost 0 bases, and 2 bases had no gene match. In germline, CDR1 is SGHTA, CDR2 FQGTGA. CDR3 sequence reads: CASSLTSGSDEQFF. CDR3 coding DNA: TGTGCCAGCAGCTTAACTAGCGGGAGCGATGAGCAGTTCTTC.

This chain uses TRBV4-1 with TRBJ2-1; 7 nucleotides agree with TRBD1. This CDR3 spans 17 amino acids. CDR1 and CDR2 (germline): MGHRA, YSYEKL. V was pared by 3 bases and J by 0 bases, with 8 bases of the junction left unmatched. In DNA, the CDR3 is TGCGCCAGCAGCCATGGCAAGGGGGCCCTCTCCTACAATGAGCAGTTCTTC. Translation: CASSHGKGALSYNEQFF.

The rearrangement links TRBV5-1 to TRBJ1-3; tentative D call: TRBD1 (5 bases). This CDR3 is 14 amino acids long. Per the germline V gene, CDR1 is SGHRS and CDR2 is YFSETQ. Trimming cost V 2 bases and J 4 bases, with 10 bases left between them. CDR3 sequence reads: CASSLGDSGNTIYF. The CDR3 nucleotides are TGCGCCAGCAGCTTAGGGGACTCCGGAAACACCATATATTTT.

The chain links TRBV19 to TRBJ2-5; possible D gene TRBD2, 6 bases. Germline V gives CDR1 LNHDA, CDR2 SQIVND (reference sequence). The CDR3 is 13 amino acids. V was shortened by 4 bases and J by 2 bases, with 8 bases between the two germline ends. The CDR3 protein is CASSRDFQETQYF. CDR3 DNA: TGTGCCAGTAGTAGGGACTTTCAAGAGACCCAGTACTTC.

V is TRBV5-4 and J is TRBJ2-3; D ambiguous. V lost 1 base and J 1 base, leaving 4 bases between the germline ends. The CDR3 totals 13 residues. Germline V gene data show CDR1 as SGHNT and CDR2 as YYREEE (reference sequence). The CDR3 nucleotides are TGTGCCAGCAGCTTGCGGGGCACAGATACGCAGTATTTT. It specifies CASSLRGTDTQYF.

The chain has TRBV6-1 and TRBJ2-7, with 12 positions matching TRBD2. V shed 4 bases and J 0 bases; nucleotides not matched to a gene: 4. The CDR3 has 16 amino acids. From germline, CDR1 is MNHNS and CDR2 SASEGT. DNA for the CDR3: TGTGCCAGCAGTGGAACTAGCGGGAGGTTCTCCTACGAGCAGTACTTC. This translates into CASSGTSGRFSYEQYF.

In the case of this clone: One junction end does not reproduce the germline sequence, and a read error may be involved. The chain uses TRBV27 and TRBJ2-1; no firm D call. In germline, CDR1 is MNHEY, CDR2 SMNVEV (reference sequence). The CDR3 sequence is 13 residues long. The CDR3 sequence: CASSSTSATGGVF. The CDR3 nucleotides are TGTGCCAGCAGTTCCACGTCTGCCACGGGTGGGGTCTTC.

The chain has TRBV29-1 and TRBJ1-4; 7 bases agree with TRBD1. With V trimmed by 7 bases and J by 8 bases, 13 bases remained unmatched. There are 14 residues in the CDR3. The V gene's germline CDR1 is SQVTM and CDR2 ANQGSEA. The CDR3 DNA sequence: TGCAGCGCTTATAAGACAGGGAGGATAGAAAAACTGTTTTTT. Its translation is CSAYKTGRIEKLFF.

The DNA of the CDR3 is TGTGCCAGCAGCTGGGAAGCAGGGGGAAGCTACGAGCAGTACTTC. Its translation: CASSWEAGGSYEQYF. V usage is TRBV7-9 and J usage is TRBJ2-7, with 7 nucleotides matching TRBD1. The germline CDR1 and CDR2 sequences are SEHNR and FQNEAQ (reference sequence). This CDR3 spans 15 amino acids. V lost 4 bases, J lost 3 bases, and 9 bases stayed unmatched.

This chain connects TRBV2 to TRBJ1-2; D is unresolved. There are 12 residues in the CDR3. The ends were cut back, 8 bases at V and 7 bases at J, with 14 bases in the middle. Per the germline V gene, CDR1 is SNHLY and CDR2 is FYNNEI. The CDR3 reads CASLREAGGYTF. In DNA form, the CDR3 reads TGTGCCAGCTTGCGGGAGGCAGGTGGCTACACCTTC. Complete variable domain (other parts from reference TRBV2 and TRBJ1-2): EPEVTQTPSHQVTQMGQEVILRCVPISNHLYFYWYRQILGQKVEFLVSFYNNEISEKSEIFDDQFSVERPDGSNFTLKIRSTKLEDSAMYFCASLREAGGYTFGSGTRLTVV.

The chain recombines TRBV2 with TRBJ2-7, with 12 positions matching TRBD1. Germline CDR1 is SNHLY and CDR2 is FYNNEI. The CDR3 sequence is 14 residues long. The V and J ends lost 7 bases and 4 bases, in that order; junction bases with no gene match: 5. CDR3 loop: CASKGQGALYEQYF. CDR3 nucleotides: TGTGCCAGCAAGGGACAGGGGGCGCTTTACGAGCAGTACTTC.

J is TRBJ2-7 and V is TRBV25-1, with 12 bases matching TRBD2. J was trimmed by 2 bases and V by 2 bases; bases with no gene match: 4. Germline loops: CDR1 MGHDK, CDR2 SYGVNS. The CDR3 is 16 amino acids. The CDR3 region has the DNA TGTGCCAGCAGTGAACCCGGACTAGCGGGGACCTACGAGCAGTACTTC. The encoded protein is CASSEPGLAGTYEQYF.